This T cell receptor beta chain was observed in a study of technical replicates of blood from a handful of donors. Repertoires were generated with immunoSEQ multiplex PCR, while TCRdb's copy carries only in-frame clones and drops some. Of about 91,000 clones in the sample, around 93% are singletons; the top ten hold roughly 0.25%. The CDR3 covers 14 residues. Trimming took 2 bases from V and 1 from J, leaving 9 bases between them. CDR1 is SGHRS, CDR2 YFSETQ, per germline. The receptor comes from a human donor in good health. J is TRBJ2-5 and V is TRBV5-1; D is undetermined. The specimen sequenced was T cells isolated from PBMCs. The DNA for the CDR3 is TGCGCCAGCAGCTTAGGCTTAGCCCAAGAGACCCAGTACTTC. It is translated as CASSLGLAQETQYF.